The 25 T cell receptor beta chains presented below share a single source sample, sequenced in a study of blood T cell repertoires in COVID-19. Method: immunoSEQ multiplex PCR; TCRdb's copy keeps in-frame clones and lacks some. The sample lists more than 150,000 clones, roughly 78% occurring once. The sequenced material came from peripheral blood. Receptor source: a woman aged 80 or over with active or convalescent COVID-19.

The CDR3, as DNA: TGTGCCAGCAGTTTATTGGTGCAGGGAATCCACGAGCAGTACTTC. It codes for CASSLLVQGIHEQYF. The rearrangement joins TRBV27 to TRBJ2-7; maybe TRBD1 (5 bases). Germline V gene sequence: CDR1 MNHEY, CDR2 SMNVEV (reference sequence). CDR3 length: 15 amino acids. V was shortened by 1 base and J by 5 bases, with 15 bases between the two germline ends.

V usage is TRBV6-6 and J usage is TRBJ1-4, with 9 bases that match TRBD1. Trimming at V came to 6 bases and at J to 7 bases, leaving 9 bases not matched to a gene. This CDR3 has 15 residues. Germline V CDR1 and CDR2: MNHNY, SVGAGI (reference sequence). The CDR3 region is CASSEPGTGTEKLFF. The CDR3 DNA reads TGTGCCAGCAGCGAACCCGGGACAGGGACTGAAAAACTGTTTTTT.

A single count supports this clone. The chain couples TRBV24-1 to TRBJ2-1; D gene ambiguous. The CDR3 consists of 12 residues. V was clipped by 8 bases and J by 0 bases, with 4 bases between them. The germline V gene encodes CDR1 KGHDR and CDR2 SFDVKD. This CDR3 reads CATKSSYNEQFF. In nucleotides, the CDR3 is TGTGCCACCAAGAGCTCCTACAATGAGCAGTTCTTC.

V is TRBV2 and J is TRBJ1-1; no definite D call. The CDR3 is 13 residues long. Germline values: CDR1 SNHLY, CDR2 FYNNEI. V was pared by 6 bases and J by 1 base, with 9 bases between. The CDR3 loop is CASSEGPNTEAFF. In nucleotides, the CDR3 is TGTGCCAGCAGCGAGGGCCCGAACACTGAAGCTTTCTTT.

The CDR3, as DNA: TGTGCCAGCAGTTTAACCAGCTCCTATAATTCACCCCTCCACTTT. The encoded protein is CASSLTSSYNSPLHF. The chain couples TRBV27 to TRBJ1-6, with unresolved D. V gave up 2 bases and J gave up 0 bases, with 5 bases separating them. This CDR3 spans 15 amino acids. The V gene's germline CDR1 is MNHEY and CDR2 SMNVEV (reference sequence).

V gene TRBV7-3 combines with J gene TRBJ1-1; maybe TRBD1 (6 bases). This CDR3 has 14 residues. Trimming removed 5 bases at V and 4 bases at J, with 14 bases between. CDR1 and CDR2 (germline): SGHTA, FQGTGA. CDR3 sequence reads: CASSATGQFTEAFF. CDR3 nucleotides: TGTGCCAGCAGCGCGACCGGACAGTTCACTGAAGCTTTCTTT.

This clone was counted a few times. In the same sample, other DNA sequences code for this CDR3. The V call is TRBV5-1, the J call TRBJ2-1; 13 nucleotides line up with TRBD2. Germline-derived CDR1 and CDR2 are SGHRS and YFSETQ. V lost 4 bases to trimming and J lost 1 base; unmatched junction nucleotides: 2. The CDR3 contains 16 residues. The chain's CDR3 is CASSLTSGGSYNEQFF. The DNA of the CDR3 is TGCGCCAGCAGCCTGACTAGCGGGGGGTCCTACAATGAGCAGTTCTTC.

J is TRBJ1-2 and V is TRBV29-1; 8 bases align to TRBD1. Germline-derived CDR1 and CDR2 are SQVTM and ANQGSEA. The CDR3 runs 13 residues. V was pared by 4 bases and J by 7 bases, with 8 bases of the junction left unmatched. CDR3 residues: CSVVRAGGGGYTF. In DNA, the CDR3 is TGCAGCGTTGTGAGGGCAGGGGGCGGTGGCTACACCTTC. The full variable domain, completed using reference TRBV29-1 and TRBJ1-2, is SAVISQKPSRDICQRGTSLTIQCQVDSQVTMMFWYRQQPGQSLTLIATANQGSEATYESGFVIDKFPISRPNLTFSTLTVSNMSPEDSSIYLCSVVRAGGGGYTFGSGTRLTVV.

Only one count was recorded for this clone. Additional DNA sequences in this sample encode the identical CDR3. The V call is TRBV19, the J call TRBJ1-1; D not resolved. Trimming shortened V by 4 bases and J by 0 bases, and 9 bases separated the two germline ends. The CDR3 spans 14 residues. From germline, CDR1 is LNHDA and CDR2 SQIVND (reference sequence). CDR3 residues: CASSTGDMNTEAFF. Here the CDR3 DNA reads TGTGCCAGTAGTACCGGGGATATGAACACTGAAGCTTTCTTT.

The chain links TRBV5-1 to TRBJ1-6; D may be TRBD1 (5 bases). In germline, CDR1 is SGHRS, CDR2 YFSETQ. The CDR3 contains 14 residues. The ends were cut back, 7 bases at V and 8 bases at J, with 16 bases in the middle. In DNA form, the CDR3 reads TGCGCCAGCGCGACCCGGACAACAGATTCACCCCTCCACTTT. Translated: CASATRTTDSPLHF. Using reference TRBV5-1 and TRBJ1-6 for the parts outside the CDR3, the full variable domain is KAGVTQTPRYLIKTRGQQVTLSCSPISGHRSVSWYQQTPGQGLQFLFEYFSETQRNKGNFPGRFSGRQFSNSRSEMNVSTLELGDSALYLCASATRTTDSPLHFGNGTRLTVT.

This chain joins TRBV7-2 and TRBJ2-1; tentatively, D is TRBD1 (6 bases). The CDR3 is made up of 14 amino acids. Trimming shortened V by 7 bases and J by 3 bases, and 13 bases separated the two germline ends. CDR1 and CDR2 from the germline V gene are SGHTA and FQGNSA. Here the CDR3 DNA reads TGTGCCAGCATCCGTACAGGGAGCTACAATGAGCAGTTCTTC. This codes for CASIRTGSYNEQFF.

V is TRBV7-9 and J is TRBJ2-3; 8 bases match TRBD1. The CDR3 is made up of 17 amino acids. Trimming at V came to 0 bases and at J to 1 base, leaving 6 bases not matched to a gene. CDR1 SEHNR and CDR2 FQNEAQ come from the germline V gene (reference sequence). The CDR3 loop reads CASSLAETGVGTDTQYF. CDR3 DNA: TGTGCCAGCAGCTTAGCGGAGACAGGGGTGGGCACAGATACGCAGTATTTT. The full variable domain, its missing parts supplied by reference TRBV7-9 and TRBJ2-3, is DTGVSQNPRHKITKRGQNVTFRCDPISEHNRLYWYRQTLGQGPEFLTYFQNEAQLEKSRLLSDRFSAERPKGSFSTLEIQRTEQGDSAMYLCASSLAETGVGTDTQYFGPGTRLTVL.

There are a few counts of this clone. The V and J genes are TRBV6-1 and TRBJ1-5, with D possibly being TRBD1 (5 bases). The germline V gene encodes CDR1 MNHNS and CDR2 SASEGT. CDR3 length: 16 amino acids. V lost 2 bases and J 6 bases, leaving 17 bases between the germline ends. CDR3 in amino acids: CASSESGGAVIQPQHF. The CDR3 nucleotides read TGTGCCAGCAGTGAATCCGGGGGTGCGGTTATTCAGCCCCAGCATTTT.

This clone was observed a few times. The chain couples TRBV11-2 to TRBJ1-4, with D tentatively TRBD1 (5 bases). The CDR3 contains 16 residues. The germline V gene has CDR1 SGHAT and CDR2 FQNNGV. V was pared by 5 bases and J by 3 bases, with 16 bases between. CDR3 region: CASSQVAGGANEKLFF. The CDR3 DNA is TGTGCCAGCAGCCAAGTGGCCGGGGGGGCTAATGAAAAACTGTTTTTT.

This clone was counted once. The rearrangement joins TRBV28 to TRBJ2-7; 8 nucleotides match TRBD2. This CDR3 has 15 residues. The V gene's germline CDR1 is MDHEN and CDR2 SYDVKM. The J segment lost 5 bases and the V segment lost 6 bases, leaving 12 bases of the junction unmatched. CDR3 bases: TGTGCCAGCAGGCCCGGCGGGGGGAAATCCCACGAGCAGTACTTC. Amino acid sequence: CASRPGGGKSHEQYF.

This clone was recorded only once. The V call is TRBV12-3 or TRBV12-4, the J call TRBJ1-1; D gene uncertain. This CDR3 is built from 12 residues. Trimming took 3 bases from V and 8 from J, leaving 10 bases between them. The DNA of the CDR3 is TGTGCCAGCAGTTTTTCGGGTTCCGAAGCTTTCTTT. It translates to CASSFSGSEAFF.

This clone was seen repeatedly, ten times or more. The rearrangement links TRBV5-1 to TRBJ1-4; a possible D gene is TRBD1 (5 bases). The V gene's germline CDR1 is SGHRS and CDR2 YFSETQ. There are 16 residues in the CDR3. The V gene lost 4 bases and the J gene lost 4 bases, with 17 bases spanning the gap. CDR3 residues: CASSLGPRVGNEKLFF. In DNA, the CDR3 is TGCGCCAGCAGCCTAGGACCCAGGGTGGGTAATGAAAAACTGTTTTTT.

This clone was found a few times. CDR3 DNA: TGTGCCACCAGTGATGGACATTACGAGCAGTACTTC. Translation: CATSDGHYEQYF. The rearrangement links TRBV24-1 to TRBJ2-7, with a possible D match to TRBD1 (5 bases). Germline-derived CDR1 and CDR2 are KGHDR and SFDVKD. The length of the CDR3 is 12 residues. The V gene lost 3 bases and the J gene lost 4 bases, with 6 bases spanning the gap.

This chain links TRBV7-9 with TRBJ1-2; D is unresolved. Between the trimmed V and J ends, which lost 7 bases and 7 bases, there was a span of 25 bases. The CDR3 consists of 16 residues. CDR1 SEHNR and CDR2 FQNEAQ come from the germline V gene (reference sequence). For the CDR3, the DNA is TGTGCCAGCACCCGAACTGAGGTGCTGGTGATTGGTGGCTACACCTTC. It codes for CASTRTEVLVIGGYTF.

The chain carries TRBV6-2 or TRBV6-3 and TRBJ1-5; 7 nucleotides agree with TRBD1. The CDR3 has 15 residues. Germline loops: CDR1 MNHEY, CDR2 SVGEGT. Germline trimming cut 2 bases from V and 4 bases from J; bases unmatched to any gene: 5. For the CDR3, the DNA is TGTGCCAGCAGTTACGGACAGGTGGGGAATCAGCCCCAGCATTTT. Translation: CASSYGQVGNQPQHF.

This rearrangement joins TRBV19 to TRBJ2-3; weak D call: TRBD2 (7 bases). V gave up 2 bases and J gave up 3 bases, with 18 bases separating them. Germline values: CDR1 LNHDA, CDR2 SQIVND (reference sequence). CDR3 length: 17 residues. The CDR3 nucleotides read TGTGCCAGTAGTATATCCCCGGGGGGCCGAGGAACAGATACGCAGTATTTT. It yields the protein CASSISPGGRGTDTQYF.

This clone came up once. The J gene is TRBJ1-1, the V gene TRBV28, with unresolved D. This CDR3 contains 11 residues. Germline CDR1 reads MDHEN; CDR2 reads SYDVKM. Trimming stripped 7 bases from V and 2 bases from J, with 5 bases between. The CDR3 reads CASTINTEAFF. DNA of the CDR3: TGTGCCAGCACCATTAACACTGAAGCTTTCTTT.

The chain couples TRBV7-2 to TRBJ1-2, with D perhaps matching TRBD1 (6 bases). This CDR3 is built from 13 residues. Per germline, CDR1 SGHTA and CDR2 FQGNSA. The V gene lost 1 base and the J gene lost 8 bases, with 11 bases spanning the gap. The CDR3 loop reads CASSLVGASGYTF. The CDR3 DNA reads as TGTGCCAGCAGCTTAGTGGGGGCCTCGGGCTACACCTTC.

The chain couples TRBV19 to TRBJ2-1, with D possibly being TRBD1 (6 bases). Germline V gives CDR1 LNHDA, CDR2 SQIVND (reference sequence). V lost 2 bases, J lost 6 bases, and 20 bases lay in between. The CDR3 consists of 17 residues. The CDR3 region is CASSIKLRTARPNEQFF. The CDR3 region has the DNA TGTGCCAGTAGTATAAAGCTAAGGACAGCCAGACCCAATGAGCAGTTCTTC.

This sequence joins TRBV5-1 and TRBJ2-1; 12 positions match TRBD1. The trim removed 5 bases at V and 7 bases at J, leaving 7 bases unmatched. The CDR3 is 15 amino acids. In germline, CDR1 is SGHRS, CDR2 YFSETQ. DNA of the CDR3: TGCGCCAGCAGGGTCGGGACAGGGGGCGGGAATGAGCAGTTCTTC. Amino acid sequence: CASRVGTGGGNEQFF.